This T cell receptor beta chain appears in the sequencing data of a study of CD8 T cells in ankylosing spondylitis. As for this clonotype: Its antigen remains unknown. Sequence at one end of the junction differs from germline and may be a read error.

In making TCR beta libraries, quantitative 5'-RACE with molecular barcodes was used. MiXCR, run by TCRdb on the 5' RACE reads, gives a single entry per CDR3 protein. In the table there are over 110,000 distinct CDR3 sequences, 7% to 10% of which are singletons. Study observations and caveats: Some motif variants had been reported before (in reactive arthritis synovial fluid and blood). A motif of eight or nine highly homologous TCR beta variants was seen as apparently characteristic of ankylosing spondylitis blood.

Germline CDR1 SGHTA, CDR2 FQGTGA. The CDR3 is made up of 14 amino acids. The sample consisted of synovial fluid, either unsorted or a sorted T cell fraction (not recorded which). This rearrangement joins TRBV7-3 to TRBJ2-7; D is unresolved. This sequence originates from a male donor with ankylosing spondylitis. This chain's CDR3 is CASSPGSSSYDQYF. The CDR3 nucleotides are TGTGCCAGCAGCCCCGGGTCGAGCTCCTACGACCAGTACTTC.